These 15 T cell receptor beta chains came from one sample sequenced in a study of CD8+ T cells in alopecia areata. Reverse transcribed after extraction, RNA yielded cDNA as the sequencing template. Using immunoSEQ multiplex PCR, the repertoire was profiled, and TCRdb retains in-frame clones only, with some absent. The sample gives about 140,000 clones, approximately 90% of which show up once; about 13% is in the top ten. Noted treatment: oral pan-JAK inhibitor, 5-10 mg twice daily. This specimen was CD8+ T cells sorted from blood, taken at week 4, from a patient treated with tofacitinib. These receptors were taken from a human donor with alopecia areata.

The J gene is TRBJ2-7, the V gene TRBV7-6; 8 positions agree with TRBD1. The junction had 8 bases not matched to a gene; V was cut back by 4 bases and J by 3 bases. The CDR3 loop spans 15 amino acids. CDR1 and CDR2 (germline): SGHVS, FNYEAQ. The CDR3 loop is CASSSGQGSIYEQYF. The CDR3 coding sequence is TGTGCCAGCAGCTCAGGACAGGGTTCAATCTACGAGCAGTACTTC.

The chain links TRBV6-1 to TRBJ1-1; a possible D gene is TRBD1 (6 bases). CDR1 is MNHNS, CDR2 SASEGT, per germline. The CDR3 runs to 15 residues. Trimming left V 3 bases short and J 4 bases short, with 15 bases between. CDR3 nucleotides: TGTGCCAGCAGTGACCTCGGGACAACATTCACTGAAGCTTTCTTT. Translated: CASSDLGTTFTEAFF.

The chain carries TRBV9 and TRBJ2-7; either TRBD1 or TRBD2 may supply D (6 bases each). Trimming pared 0 bases from V and 3 bases from J, leaving 22 bases between. Germline V CDR1 and CDR2: SGDLS, YYNGEE. The CDR3 has 18 amino acids. Here the CDR3 reads CASSVVLITGGPFYEQYF. The CDR3 DNA is TGTGCCAGCAGCGTAGTTCTCATTACCGGGGGCCCATTCTACGAGCAGTACTTC.

The genes are TRBV2 and TRBJ2-3; D is tentatively TRBD1 or TRBD2 (5 bases each). Between the trimmed V and J ends, which lost 3 bases and 4 bases, there was a span of 17 bases. From germline, CDR1 is SNHLY and CDR2 FYNNEI. This CDR3 region has 16 residues. Here the CDR3 DNA reads TGTGCCAGCAGTGATGGGGGTGATCCTGGGGCAGATACGCAGTATTTT. Its translation: CASSDGGDPGADTQYF.

The table lists this clone with a few counts. Other DNA sequences in the same sample also yield this CDR3. V gene TRBV2 combines with J gene TRBJ2-1; the D is unclear. Germline CDR1 SNHLY, CDR2 FYNNEI. The CDR3 loop spans 10 amino acids. Deletions cut 6 bases from V and 7 bases from J, with 4 bases between. The CDR3 loop is CASRGNEQFF. The CDR3 DNA follows: TGTGCCAGCAGGGGAAATGAGCAGTTCTTC.

The chain recombines TRBV19 with TRBJ2-1; 8 bases match TRBD2. CDR1 and CDR2 (germline): LNHDA, SQIVND (reference sequence). V lost 6 bases and J lost 8; bases outside the gene matches: 3. CDR3 length: 12 residues. CDR3 DNA: TGTGCCAGTAGACCCGGGGGGGATGAGCAGTTCTTC. Protein product: CASRPGGDEQFF.

Details on this clone: Its ends do not fully match the called genes, so a read error is possible. CDR3 loop: CASTLSGEAQYF. CDR3 DNA: TGTGCCAGCACCTTATCCGGGGAGGCGCAGTATTTT. The chain is built from TRBV7-9 and TRBJ2-3, with D possibly TRBD2 on 6 matching bases. Germline V gene lookup returns CDR1 SEHNR and CDR2 FQNEAQ (reference sequence). The CDR3 runs 12 residues.

In DNA, the CDR3 is TGTGCCAGCATCCCGGGAGGTCCGGGCACCGGGGAGCTGTTTTTT. Translated: CASIPGGPGTGELFF. This chain uses TRBV6-5 with TRBJ2-2; TRBD2 matches 7 bases. The CDR3 is 15 amino acids. The germline V gene has CDR1 MNHEY and CDR2 SVGAGI. After removal of 7 bases from V and 4 bases from J, the junction contained 9 bases not matched to a gene.

The CDR3 nucleotides are TGTGCCAGCAGCGCCCGACAGGGGATGGGGACAGATACGCAGTATTTT. Amino acids: CASSARQGMGTDTQYF. The chain recombines TRBV7-9 with TRBJ2-3, with 8 bases lining up with TRBD1. The germline V gene has CDR1 SEHNR and CDR2 FQNEAQ (reference sequence). The CDR3 is 16 amino acids. V dropped 5 bases and J dropped 3; count of bases not matched to a gene: 10.

This chain joins TRBV29-1 and TRBJ2-3; 10 nucleotides line up with TRBD2. The CDR3 is 16 amino acids. V dropped 0 bases and J dropped 0; count of bases not matched to a gene: 3. Germline lookup yields CDR1 SQVTM and CDR2 ANQGSEA. CDR3 amino acids: CSVEDIAGGSTDTQYF. The CDR3 region has the DNA TGCAGCGTTGAAGACATAGCGGGAGGTAGCACAGATACGCAGTATTTT.

The chain's CDR3 is CSVALPGGSAEAFF. CDR3 bases: TGCAGCGTTGCCCTTCCAGGGGGCTCTGCTGAAGCTTTCTTT. The chain links TRBV29-1 to TRBJ1-1, with 8 bases matching TRBD1. The CDR3 totals 14 residues. The germline gives CDR1 SQVTM, CDR2 ANQGSEA. The J segment lost 6 bases and the V segment lost 4 bases, leaving 10 bases of the junction unmatched.

CDR3 residues: CASSHIQYSYNEQFF. In DNA, the CDR3 is TGTGCCAGCAGCCACATCCAATACTCCTACAATGAGCAGTTCTTC. This chain links TRBV7-2 with TRBJ2-1; D gene unclear. The germline V gene has CDR1 SGHTA and CDR2 FQGNSA. V was cut by 5 bases and J by 0 bases, with 11 bases left in between. The CDR3 runs to 15 residues.

The V call is TRBV7-9, the J call TRBJ2-3; D is uncertain. Germline loops: CDR1 SEHNR, CDR2 FQNEAQ (reference sequence). Trimming removed 5 bases from V and 2 bases from J, with 8 bases in between. The CDR3 is made up of 13 amino acids. The CDR3 DNA is TGTGCCAGCAGCCTGCAAGACACAGATACGCAGTATTTT. It translates to CASSLQDTDTQYF.

This chain uses TRBV29-1 with TRBJ2-3; D is perhaps TRBD2 (5 bases). This CDR3 contains 13 residues. Trimming took off 4 bases at V and 2 bases at J, with 10 bases between the two ends. Germline assignment: CDR1 SQVTM and CDR2 ANQGSEA. The CDR3 DNA is TGCAGCGTTGTTGTAGCGACCACAGATACGCAGTATTTT. It encodes CSVVVATTDTQYF.

This sequence joins TRBV29-1 and TRBJ2-7; TRBD1 matches 7 bases. This CDR3 is built from 14 residues. From germline, CDR1 is SQVTM and CDR2 ANQGSEA. V was clipped by 5 bases and J by 2 bases; unmatched bases: 9. The CDR3 DNA sequence: TGCAGCGTTTCGGCCGGGACAGCCGCCTACGAGCAGTACTTC. Translated: CSVSAGTAAYEQYF.